This T cell receptor beta chain emerged from a study of breast tumors, draining lymph nodes, adjacent tissues. The study's findings and limits: The data were judged consistent with most tumor T cells coming from lymph node and expanding in tumor. Tumor repertoires ranked between lymph nodes and nontumor tissue in diversity, with V and J gene preferences.

The germline V gene has CDR1 MRHNA and CDR2 SNTAGT. This CDR3 has 17 amino acids. This clonotype has a single count. Antigen specificity is unknown. Possible read error: a much larger clone is one base away. Axillary draining lymph nodes of breast cancer patients supplied the node samples. TCRdb processed the multiplex PCR reads anew with MiXCR; each CDR3 protein has one entry. The sample consists of 150,000 to 200,000 distinct CDR3 sequences, 33% of them appearing once. Sequencing used axillary lymph node tissue. This clonotype originated in a female donor with breast cancer. Some clones in this sample may be carry-over from other donors' samples. The chain couples TRBV6-4 to TRBJ2-3; TRBD1 is a possible D gene (5 bases). In nucleotides, the CDR3 is TGTGCCAGCAGTGACTCGGGGCCTTTACAGGTTCCAGATACGCGGTATTTT. It yields the protein CASSDSGPLQVPDTRYF.